The 21 T cell receptor beta chains below all came from one sample that was sequenced in a study of technical replicates of blood from four donors (dated by TCRdb to about 2017). The protocol used for the library was the immunoSEQ multiplex PCR assay. Not all clones reach the TCRdb copy of this immuneACCESS table, which keeps in-frame sequences only. Checked studies attribute under half of the gap to unresolved V genes and leave the rest unexplained. This sample lists 80,000 to 100,000 clones; 95% were detected once. Roughly 0.19% of the sample lies in the top ten. The sample comprised T cells isolated from PBMCs. These receptors came from a human donor in good health.

This chain connects TRBV5-5 to TRBJ1-2; no definite D call. Trimming removed 0 bases from V and 4 bases from J, with 10 bases in between. Looked up from germline, CDR1 is SGHKS and CDR2 is YYEKEE (reference sequence). The CDR3 spans 14 residues. The CDR3 spells CASSLDRDTYGYTF. DNA of the CDR3: TGTGCCAGCAGCTTGGACAGAGATACCTATGGCTACACCTTC.

This chain joins TRBV2 and TRBJ2-3, with TRBD2 matching over 7 bases. From germline, CDR1 is SNHLY and CDR2 FYNNEI. The length of the CDR3 is 16 residues. V dropped 4 bases and J dropped 2; count of bases not matched to a gene: 9. The DNA of the CDR3 is TGTGCCAGCAGTGCTAAGGCGGGGGTGAACACAGATACGCAGTATTTT. Protein product: CASSAKAGVNTDTQYF.

The V and J genes are TRBV28 and TRBJ2-7; weak D call: TRBD2 (5 bases). Deletions cut 3 bases from V and 3 bases from J, with 12 bases between. The CDR3 runs 14 residues. The germline V gene encodes CDR1 MDHEN and CDR2 SYDVKM. The DNA for the CDR3 is TGTGCCAGCAGTTTGATAAGGGAGCGCTACGAGCAGTACTTC. Protein product: CASSLIRERYEQYF.

This chain connects TRBV15 to TRBJ1-1; TRBD1 is a possible D gene (5 bases). The CDR3 runs to 17 residues. Germline CDR1 reads LNHNV; CDR2 reads YYDKDF (reference sequence). The V gene lost 0 bases and the J gene lost 0 bases, with 14 bases spanning the gap. In nucleotides, the CDR3 is TGTGCCACCAGCAGAGAGGGGTCGGGGGGAATGAACACTGAAGCTTTCTTT. It yields the protein CATSREGSGGMNTEAFF. Together with reference TRBV15 and TRBJ1-1, the CDR3 gives the full variable domain: DAMVIQNPRYQVTQFGKPVTLSCSQTLNHNVMYWYQQKSSQAPKLLFHYYDKDFNNEADTPDNFQSRRPNTSFCFLDIRSPGLGDTAMYLCATSREGSGGMNTEAFFGQGTRLTVV.

The rearrangement joins TRBV11-2 to TRBJ2-3; no reliable D call. The germline CDR1 and CDR2 sequences are SGHAT and FQNNGV. V lost 5 bases and J 1 base, leaving 10 bases between the germline ends. CDR3 length equals 14 residues. CDR3 protein: CASSVERGTDTQYF. The CDR3 DNA reads TGTGCCAGCAGCGTGGAGCGAGGCACAGATACGCAGTATTTT.

The chain combines TRBV27 with TRBJ2-2; 8 bases map to TRBD1. The trim removed 0 bases at V and 3 bases at J, leaving 6 bases unmatched. Germline CDR1 reads MNHEY; CDR2 reads SMNVEV (reference sequence). This CDR3 contains 17 residues. The DNA for the CDR3 is TGTGCCAGCAGTTTATCCCCGACAGGGGATGACACCGGGGAGCTGTTTTTT. It translates to CASSLSPTGDDTGELFF.

This rearrangement joins TRBV9 to TRBJ2-3; no reliable D call. The CDR3 is made up of 16 amino acids. The germline V gene has CDR1 SGDLS and CDR2 YYNGEE. The V and J ends lost 3 bases and 3 bases respectively, with 17 bases between them. CDR3 sequence: CASSATALSRTDTQYF. CDR3 DNA sequence: TGTGCCAGCAGCGCCACCGCCCTATCACGGACAGATACGCAGTATTTT.

The rearrangement links TRBV28 to TRBJ2-3; D is unclear. The ends were cut back, 3 bases at V and 0 bases at J, with 7 bases in the middle. The germline gives CDR1 MDHEN, CDR2 SYDVKM. The CDR3 totals 14 residues. The CDR3 coding sequence is TGTGCCAGCAGTTTTCCAGATAGCACAGATACGCAGTATTTT. This encodes CASSFPDSTDTQYF.

The CDR3 nucleotides are TGTGCCAGCAGCCCCGAGTTGGACACTGAAGCTTTCTTT. Its protein is CASSPELDTEAFF. The chain carries TRBV7-9 and TRBJ1-1; D is ambiguous. Per germline, CDR1 SEHNR and CDR2 FQNEAQ (reference sequence). V dropped 5 bases and J dropped 3 bases, with 10 bases sitting between them. CDR3 length equals 13 residues.

The chain carries TRBV19 and TRBJ2-3, with D unresolved. The CDR3 runs to 13 residues. Trimming removed 6 bases at V and 4 bases at J, with 11 bases between. CDR1 and CDR2 from the germline V gene are LNHDA and SQIVND (reference sequence). Written as DNA, the CDR3 is TGTGCCAGTAGGGATGGGCGCGCAGATACGCAGTATTTT. As protein: CASRDGRADTQYF.

The chain recombines TRBV19 with TRBJ2-1; 10 bases agree with TRBD2. The CDR3 covers 14 residues. CDR1 LNHDA and CDR2 SQIVND come from the germline V gene (reference sequence). The V and J ends lost 6 bases and 10 bases, in that order; junction bases with no gene match: 9. The CDR3: CASSVQAGGKEQFF. The CDR3, as DNA: TGTGCCAGTAGCGTCCAAGCGGGAGGGAAAGAGCAGTTCTTC.

This clone was found once. The chain recombines TRBV4-2 with TRBJ2-1; the D is unclear. The germline V gene has CDR1 LGHNA and CDR2 YNFKEQ. This CDR3 comprises 15 residues. V was shortened by 0 bases and J by 0 bases, with 6 bases between the two germline ends. The CDR3 sequence: CASSQDPSSYNEQFF. For the CDR3, the DNA is TGTGCCAGCAGCCAAGACCCTAGCTCCTACAATGAGCAGTTCTTC.

This rearrangement joins TRBV28 to TRBJ1-4; D is uncertain. Trimming cost V 6 bases and J 4 bases, with 21 bases left between them. This CDR3 is built from 17 residues. The germline gives CDR1 MDHEN, CDR2 SYDVKM. The CDR3 is CASSPSFRRSNNEKLFF. DNA for the CDR3: TGTGCCAGCAGCCCCTCTTTCCGTAGATCAAATAATGAAAAACTGTTTTTT.

This chain joins TRBV6-5 and TRBJ2-3; D gene unclear. There are 16 residues in the CDR3. From germline, CDR1 is MNHEY and CDR2 SVGAGI. V lost 4 bases and J 1 base, leaving 15 bases between the germline ends. The CDR3 DNA reads as TGTGCCAGCAGTTCCCAGGCAGTCCTTCGCACAGATACGCAGTATTTT. It encodes CASSSQAVLRTDTQYF.

The chain combines TRBV7-9 with TRBJ1-5, with 7 bases fitting TRBD1. Germline CDR1 is SEHNR and CDR2 is FQNEAQ (reference sequence). V dropped 5 bases and J dropped 4; count of bases not matched to a gene: 8. The CDR3 totals 15 residues. In DNA, the CDR3 is TGTGCCAGCAGCAATGACAGGGCAGGGAATCAGCCCCAGCATTTT. As protein: CASSNDRAGNQPQHF.

The chain combines TRBV13 with TRBJ2-2, with 10 nucleotides matching TRBD2. V dropped 6 bases and J dropped 6; count of bases not matched to a gene: 7. The germline CDR1 and CDR2 sequences are PRHDT and FYEKMQ (reference sequence). The length of the CDR3 is 15 residues. The CDR3 coding sequence is TGTGCCAGCAGGTCAAGCGGGGGGGCCCCCGGGGAGCTGTTTTTT. Translated: CASRSSGGAPGELFF.

The chain has TRBV5-6 and TRBJ1-2; the D gene is possibly TRBD1 (5 bases). Germline loops: CDR1 SGHDT, CDR2 YYEEEE. V lost 2 bases to trimming and J lost 4 bases, with 15 bases between them. The CDR3 runs to 15 residues. CDR3: CASSLIDREFYGYTF. The CDR3 DNA reads as TGTGCCAGCAGCTTAATAGACAGAGAATTCTATGGCTACACCTTC.

This rearrangement joins TRBV13 to TRBJ2-5, with TRBD1 matching 9 bases. V dropped 0 bases and J dropped 5; count of bases not matched to a gene: 7. The CDR3 extends over 16 amino acids. Germline values: CDR1 PRHDT, CDR2 FYEKMQ (reference sequence). The CDR3 bases are TGTGCCAGCAGCTTAGGTAGGGACAGGGTTTTTGAGACCCAGTACTTC. Encoded protein: CASSLGRDRVFETQYF.

The genes are TRBV10-3 and TRBJ1-6, with 8 bases that match TRBD1. CDR3 length equals 14 residues. Looked up from germline, CDR1 is ENHRY and CDR2 is SYGVKD. The ends lost 5 bases at V and 7 bases at J; junction bases unmatched: 4. The CDR3 region is CAISQQGDNSPLHF. CDR3 in DNA: TGTGCCATCAGTCAACAGGGGGACAATTCACCCCTCCACTTT.

This sequence joins TRBV7-7 and TRBJ2-5; TRBD2 agrees at 10 bases. The CDR3 totals 16 residues. In germline, CDR1 is SSHAT, CDR2 FNYEAQ (reference sequence). CDR3 coding DNA: TGTGTTAGCAGCTTTTTAACTAGCGGGGCTCAAGAGACCCAGTACTTC. Its protein is CVSSFLTSGAQETQYF.

The chain uses TRBV29-1 and TRBJ2-5; 10 bases align to TRBD1. Germline CDR1 is SQVTM and CDR2 is ANQGSEA. This CDR3 is built from 13 residues. The J segment lost 5 bases and the V segment lost 6 bases, leaving 6 bases of the junction unmatched. CDR3 residues: CSVRTGGLETQYF. The CDR3 bases are TGCAGCGTACGGACAGGGGGTTTGGAGACCCAGTACTTC. The variable domain in full, with the rest retrieved from reference TRBV29-1 and TRBJ2-5, is SAVISQKPSRDICQRGTSLTIQCQVDSQVTMMFWYRQQPGQSLTLIATANQGSEATYESGFVIDKFPISRPNLTFSTLTVSNMSPEDSSIYLCSVRTGGLETQYFGPGTRLLVL.